The 32 T cell receptor beta chains presented below share a single source sample, sequenced in a study of cytomegalovirus exposure and HLA in healthy donors (dated by TCRdb to the late 2010s). The library was prepared using the immunoSEQ multiplex PCR assay. For the multiplex PCR, a mixture combining 60 forward primers for TCR Vbeta segments and 13 reverse primers for TCR Jbeta segments was used. Entries here come from immuneACCESS through TCRdb and include only in-frame sequences with V and J called. Some clones fail to appear in such tables; in the studies checked, an unresolved V gene covers under half of the shortfall, and the cause of the remainder is unknown. This sample's listing comprises approximately 200,000 clones. The ten largest clones represent 0.7% to 0.8% of the sample. Sequenced sample: PBMCs. These receptor sequences come from a boy aged 10-17 years in good health and CMV-seronegative.

The chain combines TRBV5-6 with TRBJ2-5; 7 bases are shared with TRBD1. The germline CDR1 and CDR2 sequences are SGHDT and YYEEEE. CDR3 length: 16 amino acids. The ends lost 2 bases at V and 5 bases at J; junction bases unmatched: 12. The CDR3 sequence: CASSFWVPPRGETQYF. The CDR3, as DNA: TGTGCCAGCAGCTTTTGGGTCCCTCCCAGGGGGGAGACCCAGTACTTC.

The chain is built from TRBV28 and TRBJ1-6; possibly TRBD1 for D (5 bases). V lost 5 bases and J 10 bases, leaving 6 bases between the germline ends. CDR1 and CDR2 (germline): MDHEN, SYDVKM. The length of the CDR3 is 11 residues. CDR3 in DNA: TGTGCCAGCAGTGGGGCATCACCCCTCCACTTT. Residues: CASSGASPLHF. The variable domain in full, completed from reference TRBV28 and TRBJ1-6, reads DVKVTQSSRYLVKRTGEKVFLECVQDMDHENMFWYRQDPGLGLRLIYFSYDVKMKEKGDIPEGYSVSREKKERFSLILESASTNQTSMYLCASSGASPLHFGNGTRLTVT.

The chain couples TRBV19 to TRBJ1-1, with D maybe TRBD1 (5 bases). The CDR3 covers 13 residues. The V gene lost 6 bases and the J gene lost 1 base, with 9 bases spanning the gap. Germline CDR1 LNHDA, CDR2 SQIVND (reference sequence). The CDR3 region has the DNA TGTGCCAGTAGACTGACAGAGAACACTGAAGCTTTCTTT. As protein: CASRLTENTEAFF.

The genes are TRBV30 and TRBJ1-5; 10 nucleotides agree with TRBD1. Germline V lookup: CDR1 GTSNPN, CDR2 SVGIG (reference sequence). The V segment lost 3 bases and the J segment 6 bases; nucleotides outside the gene matches: 2. The CDR3 spans 13 residues. This chain's CDR3 is CAWRGDRGQPQHF. The CDR3, as DNA: TGTGCCTGGAGGGGGGACAGGGGTCAGCCCCAGCATTTT.

J is TRBJ1-2 and V is TRBV19; 8 bases agree with TRBD1. Germline V gives CDR1 LNHDA, CDR2 SQIVND (reference sequence). V lost 11 bases and J lost 8; bases outside the gene matches: 19. The CDR3 is 15 amino acids. The DNA for the CDR3 is TGTGCCCTGACCTTTCAGGGGGCTCTTCGATTGGGCTACACCTTC. Residues: CALTFQGALRLGYTF.

This chain uses TRBV11-3 with TRBJ2-1, with 9 bases matching TRBD1. The CDR3 contains 15 residues. V gave up 1 base and J gave up 6 bases; unmatched junction bases: 4. CDR1 is SGHNT and CDR2 is YENEEA in the germline V gene. The CDR3 sequence: CASSLGGTGLNEQFF. The CDR3 bases are TGTGCCAGCAGCTTAGGTGGGACAGGGCTCAATGAGCAGTTCTTC.

The V and J genes are TRBV29-1 and TRBJ2-1; 10 bases are shared with TRBD2. The CDR3 extends over 14 amino acids. The V and J ends lost 3 bases and 9 bases, in that order; junction bases with no gene match: 8. In germline, CDR1 is SQVTM, CDR2 ANQGSEA. Here the CDR3 reads CSVDLQRGGGEQFF. CDR3 nucleotides: TGCAGCGTTGATTTACAGCGGGGGGGTGGTGAGCAGTTCTTC.

The genes are TRBV19 and TRBJ2-7; D may be TRBD1 (6 bases). CDR1 is LNHDA and CDR2 is SQIVND in the germline V gene (reference sequence). The CDR3 has 14 amino acids. The V gene lost 3 bases and the J gene lost 3 bases, with 12 bases spanning the gap. The chain's CDR3 is CASSIDQGNYEQYF. The CDR3 DNA follows: TGTGCCAGTAGTATTGACCAGGGGAACTACGAGCAGTACTTC.

CDR3 sequence (DNA): TGTGCCAGCAGCTTTAGGTCCACGGGACTCTTCATGTATTTT. Translating it yields CASSFRSTGLFMYF. The V call is TRBV7-2, the J call TRBJ2-3, with D possibly being TRBD2 (6 bases). CDR3 length equals 14 residues. V lost 3 bases, J lost 14 bases, and 21 bases lay in between. CDR1 SGHTA and CDR2 FQGNSA come from the germline V gene.

The gene calls are TRBV7-9 and TRBJ2-5; 9 bases line up with TRBD2. The CDR3 sequence is 16 residues long. Germline CDR1 reads SEHNR; CDR2 reads FQNEAQ (reference sequence). With 5 bases clipped from V and 3 bases from J, the junction kept 10 bases outside the gene matches. DNA of the CDR3: TGTGCCAGCAGCGGCAGCGGGGGGCTCCCCGAAGAGACCCAGTACTTC. It translates to CASSGSGGLPEETQYF.

The chain has TRBV6-1 and TRBJ1-2; D may be TRBD1 (5 bases). V shed 0 bases and J shed 5 bases, with 13 bases lying between them. Germline V gene data show CDR1 as MNHNS and CDR2 as SASEGT. The CDR3 contains 15 residues. In nucleotides, the CDR3 is TGTGCCAGCAGTGAAGCGCATGGGGGGTATTATGGCTACACCTTC. It is translated as CASSEAHGGYYGYTF.

The chain links TRBV2 to TRBJ2-2; D possibly corresponds to TRBD2 (6 bases). The V and J ends lost 7 bases and 4 bases respectively, with 19 bases between them. CDR3 length equals 16 residues. Germline V gene data show CDR1 as SNHLY and CDR2 as FYNNEI. The CDR3 DNA follows: TGTGCCAGCATTACACTGGGGGACTTCGGCACCGGGGAGCTGTTTTTT. This translates into CASITLGDFGTGELFF.

The rearrangement uses TRBV6-5 and TRBJ1-2, with TRBD1 matching over 9 bases. Germline V CDR1 and CDR2: MNHEY, SVGAGI. The CDR3 is 16 amino acids. The V segment lost 0 bases and the J segment 3 bases; nucleotides outside the gene matches: 5. The CDR3 region is CASSYSLGQGYYGYTF. CDR3 DNA sequence: TGTGCCAGCAGTTACTCTCTAGGACAGGGGTACTATGGCTACACCTTC.

V is TRBV7-9 and J is TRBJ2-5; 10 bases align to TRBD2. The V and J ends lost 5 bases and 2 bases, in that order; junction bases with no gene match: 14. Germline V gene lookup returns CDR1 SEHNR and CDR2 FQNEAQ (reference sequence). CDR3 size: 18 residues. CDR3 nucleotide sequence: TGTGCCAGCAGCCACACCTCTAGACTAGCGGGTGGGCAAGAGACCCAGTACTTC. Translating it yields CASSHTSRLAGGQETQYF.

Details on this clone: Other DNA sequences of this sample code for an identical CDR3. The V gene is TRBV6-1, the J gene TRBJ2-5; 10 nucleotides line up with TRBD2. V gave up 0 bases and J gave up 2 bases; unmatched junction bases: 0. The CDR3 extends over 15 amino acids. Germline V gives CDR1 MNHNS, CDR2 SASEGT. The DNA of the CDR3 is TGTGCCAGCAGTGAAGCAGCGGGGGGGCAAGAGACCCAGTACTTC. It translates to CASSEAAGGQETQYF.

The gene calls are TRBV27 and TRBJ2-1, with TRBD2 matching over 9 bases. Germline V gives CDR1 MNHEY, CDR2 SMNVEV (reference sequence). The CDR3 length is 14 residues. V lost 11 bases to trimming and J lost 4 bases; unmatched junction nucleotides: 9. CDR3 sequence reads: CAASSGGKYNEQFF. In nucleotides, the CDR3 is TGTGCCGCCTCAAGCGGGGGGAAATACAATGAGCAGTTCTTC.

This chain joins TRBV11-3 and TRBJ1-1; 7 bases align to TRBD1. This CDR3 is 13 amino acids long. The V gene end was trimmed by 1 base and the J gene end by 8 bases; junction bases not matched to a gene: 4. CDR1 SGHNT and CDR2 YENEEA come from the germline V gene. This CDR3 is CASSLGTGQEAFF. The CDR3 coding sequence is TGTGCCAGCAGCTTAGGGACAGGACAAGAAGCTTTCTTT.

The V call is TRBV6-5, the J call TRBJ1-4; D is undetermined. The germline CDR1 and CDR2 sequences are MNHEY and SVGAGI. Between the trimmed V and J ends, which lost 4 bases and 4 bases, there was a span of 10 bases. The length of the CDR3 is 14 residues. CDR3 nucleotide sequence: TGTGCCAGCAGTTCCATCAGTATTAATGAAAAACTGTTTTTT. It yields the protein CASSSISINEKLFF.

This chain joins TRBV15 and TRBJ2-5, with D perhaps TRBD2 (6 bases). This CDR3 spans 14 amino acids. V lost 6 bases, J lost 4 bases, and 15 bases lay in between. CDR1 is LNHNV, CDR2 YYDKDF, per germline (reference sequence). As DNA, the CDR3 is TGTGCCACCAGTGCGGGGCCATCGAGAGAGACCCAGTACTTC. This encodes CATSAGPSRETQYF. Full variable domain (remainder filled in from reference TRBV15 and TRBJ2-5): DAMVIQNPRYQVTQFGKPVTLSCSQTLNHNVMYWYQQKSSQAPKLLFHYYDKDFNNEADTPDNFQSRRPNTSFCFLDIRSPGLGDTAMYLCATSAGPSRETQYFGPGTRLLVL.

V is TRBV27 and J is TRBJ1-1; D not resolved. The CDR3 totals 14 residues. Trimming left V 6 bases short and J 1 base short, with 12 bases between. Germline assignment: CDR1 MNHEY and CDR2 SMNVEV (reference sequence). The CDR3 loop is CASSRAGSNTEAFF. CDR3 in DNA: TGTGCCAGCAGCCGAGCGGGATCGAACACTGAAGCTTTCTTT.

The rearrangement links TRBV5-3 to TRBJ2-3; possible D gene TRBD2, 5 bases. TRBV5-3 is reported as an ORF; its role is uncertain. V was shortened by 0 bases and J by 4 bases, with 15 bases between the two germline ends. The CDR3 extends over 16 amino acids. CDR3 in DNA: TGTGCCAGAAGCTTGGGAGGGCGAGGTCTAGCAGATACGCAGTATTTT. The encoded protein is CARSLGGRGLADTQYF.

J is TRBJ2-5 and V is TRBV19; 7 bases fit TRBD2. The J segment lost 3 bases and the V segment lost 5 bases, leaving 6 bases of the junction unmatched. Looked up from germline, CDR1 is LNHDA and CDR2 is SQIVND (reference sequence). CDR3 length: 14 residues. In DNA form, the CDR3 reads TGTGCCAGTAGTGCCCGGACTAGGGAAGAGACCCAGTACTTC. Protein product: CASSARTREETQYF.

The gene calls are TRBV27 and TRBJ2-7, with TRBD2 matching over 11 bases. V lost 5 bases to trimming and J lost 8 bases; unmatched junction nucleotides: 14. The germline V gene has CDR1 MNHEY and CDR2 SMNVEV (reference sequence). The CDR3 sequence is 16 residues long. CDR3 DNA: TGTGCCAGCAGTCCAGGGCTAGCGGGGGGAGGTGGGCAGCAGTACTTC. Amino acids: CASSPGLAGGGGQQYF.

The rearrangement links TRBV19 to TRBJ2-5; 7 positions match TRBD1. Trimming cost V 9 bases and J 2 bases; bases outside gene matches: 12. This CDR3 is 15 amino acids long. Germline loops: CDR1 LNHDA, CDR2 SQIVND (reference sequence). The CDR3 DNA reads as TGTGCCAGCAGGGGGATTGGGAGTGGACAAGAGACCCAGTACTTC. Its protein is CASRGIGSGQETQYF. The variable domain in full, with the rest retrieved from reference TRBV19 and TRBJ2-5, is DGGITQSPKYLFRKEGQNVTLSCEQNLNHDAMYWYRQDPGQGLRLIYYSQIVNDFQKGDIAEGYSVSREKKESFPLTVTSAQKNPTAFYLCASRGIGSGQETQYFGPGTRLLVL.

The chain is built from TRBV7-9 and TRBJ1-1; unclear D gene. Trimming shortened V by 5 bases and J by 2 bases, and 15 bases separated the two germline ends. This CDR3 comprises 15 residues. Germline CDR1 is SEHNR and CDR2 is FQNEAQ (reference sequence). The CDR3 spells CASSLSYGVNTEAFF. CDR3 in DNA: TGTGCCAGCAGCCTCAGTTACGGGGTAAACACTGAAGCTTTCTTT.

The chain is built from TRBV28 and TRBJ2-7; 12 nucleotides match TRBD1. Germline V lookup: CDR1 MDHEN, CDR2 SYDVKM. The CDR3 totals 14 residues. Trimming removed 6 bases from V and 9 bases from J; junction bases left unmatched: 9. The CDR3: CASSGTGGSFGQYF. Written as DNA, the CDR3 is TGTGCCAGCAGCGGGACAGGGGGCTCCTTTGGGCAGTACTTC.

The chain recombines TRBV19 with TRBJ2-3; no firm D call. CDR1 LNHDA and CDR2 SQIVND come from the germline V gene (reference sequence). The germline V and J ends were trimmed by 8 bases and 3 bases, with 18 bases remaining between them. This CDR3 spans 15 amino acids. The CDR3 is CASSFGQDGTDTQYF. The CDR3 DNA follows: TGTGCCAGTTCATTTGGGCAGGATGGGACAGATACGCAGTATTTT.

With regard to this clone: The junction departs from the called germline gene at one end, perhaps through a read error. The rearrangement links TRBV7-6 to TRBJ2-7; 8 bases are shared with TRBD1. Germline V lookup: CDR1 SGHVS, CDR2 FNYEAQ. The CDR3 runs 14 residues. The CDR3: CASSFRDRSYGQYF. The DNA of the CDR3 is TGTGCCAGCAGCTTCAGGGACAGGTCCTACGGGCAGTACTTC.

This chain joins TRBV19 and TRBJ1-2, with D perhaps matching TRBD1 (5 bases). CDR3 length: 12 residues. The germline V gene encodes CDR1 LNHDA and CDR2 SQIVND (reference sequence). V was cut by 4 bases and J by 7 bases, with 10 bases left in between. The CDR3 nucleotides read TGTGCCAGTAGTAACACAGGTGGTGGCTACACCTTC. Encoded protein: CASSNTGGGYTF.

The chain recombines TRBV6-1 with TRBJ2-7; D might be TRBD2 (5 bases). The germline V and J ends were trimmed by 6 bases and 2 bases, with 14 bases remaining between them. The CDR3 length is 14 residues. CDR1 MNHNS and CDR2 SASEGT come from the germline V gene. CDR3 residues: CASRQADGTYEQYF. In nucleotides, the CDR3 is TGTGCCAGCAGGCAAGCGGACGGGACCTACGAGCAGTACTTC.

The J gene is TRBJ2-1, the V gene TRBV5-4; 9 bases fit TRBD2. This CDR3 is 16 amino acids long. Germline lookup yields CDR1 SGHNT and CDR2 YYREEE (reference sequence). V shed 4 bases and J 2 bases; nucleotides not matched to a gene: 7. CDR3 DNA: TGTGCCAGCAGCCGGAGCGGGGGGTACCCCTACAATGAGCAGTTCTTC. Its translation: CASSRSGGYPYNEQFF.

The chain couples TRBV6-5 to TRBJ1-1; D unresolved. CDR1 is MNHEY and CDR2 is SVGAGI in the germline V gene. Trimming removed 0 bases at V and 4 bases at J, with 6 bases between. CDR3 length: 13 residues. CDR3 DNA: TGTGCCAGCAGTTACTCAGCGGGCACTGAAGCTTTCTTT. This encodes CASSYSAGTEAFF.